What follows describes a single T cell receptor beta chain. Its target is not known. The CDR3 extends over 15 amino acids. Germline V CDR1 and CDR2: SGHDT, YYEEEE. Trimming shortened V by 0 bases and J by 4 bases, and 11 bases separated the two germline ends. These data belong to a study of Tregs in tolerant kidney transplant recipients. Turning to the study itself: Mixed chimerism was transient after nonmyeloablative marrow transplants from related graft donors.

Notes on the study in general: The small number of patients limits these findings pending further validation. No direct test of biological reproducibility was done here.

This table comes from immunoSEQ multiplex PCR, and its TCRdb copy is limited to in-frame clones, with some not included. The sample yields some 70,000 clones, roughly 92% seen once. Unstimulated regulatory T cells (CD4+CD25+CD127-), CD4+CD25- non-regulatory cells, CD4 and CD8 cells were FACS-sorted from thawed PBMCs. The chain couples TRBV5-6 to TRBJ1-5; D gene ambiguous. Sample: CD8+ T cells from blood, taken before the transplant. This receptor was taken from a human donor who received a combined kidney and bone marrow transplant. CDR3 nucleotides: TGTGCCAGCAGCTTGGGGTCAGGTCGGAATCAGCCCCAGCATTTT. Translation gives CASSLGSGRNQPQHF.